The clone carrying this TCR beta chain was counted a few times. The antigen remains unidentified. This clone may be a read error of a much larger clone one base away. The germline V gene encodes CDR1 SGHRS and CDR2 YFSETQ. CDR3 length: 16 residues. RNA transcripts gave rise to amplified TCR beta CDR3 regions. HTBI primers were the set used in a first-round RT-PCR of the TCR CDR3. TCRdb reprocessed the multiplex PCR reads via MiXCR and lists one record per CDR3 protein. The sample contains fewer than 400,000 distinct CDR3 sequences, around a sixth of which appear only once. Investigators excluded patients with uncontrolled infection, other autoimmune disease, pregnancy or lactation. Clinical symptoms, serum thyroxine and TRAb, thyroid ultrasound and orbital computed tomography together formed the diagnostic basis. This entry is derived from a study of T cells in Graves' hyperthyroidism and ophthalmopathy.

Study outcomes and limitations: Researchers found most expanded thyroid clonotypes above 0.001 in blood as well.

The V call is TRBV5-1, the J call TRBJ2-7; tentatively, D is TRBD2 (6 bases). The sample taken for sequencing was blood. This TCR was sampled from a man aged 25 to 45 with Graves' hyperthyroidism. The CDR3 here is CASSPELGGPSCEQYF. The CDR3 nucleotides are TGCGCCAGCAGCCCGGAGCTCGGGGGTCCTTCCTGCGAGCAGTACTTC. The whole variable domain, filled in from reference TRBV5-1 and TRBJ2-7, reads KAGVTQTPRYLIKTRGQQVTLSCSPISGHRSVSWYQQTPGQGLQFLFEYFSETQRNKGNFPGRFSGRQFSNSRSEMNVSTLELGDSALYLCASSPELGGPSCEQYFGPGTRLTVT.